The 28 T cell receptor beta chains in this list originate from one sample, sequenced in a study of regulatory T cells in long-lasting Graves disease. Regarding time point: persistent/refractory GD, antithyroid drugs over 5 years with positive TRAb. The TCR library was made from RNA extracted from PBMCs. Building of the TCR beta libraries involved iRepertoire HTBI primers and Arm-PCR of CDR3 regions. Each CDR3 protein is one row after TCRdb ran MiXCR on the multiplex PCR reads. Seen here are 400,000 to 500,000 distinct CDR3 sequences, about a fifth observed once, and the top ten hold around 7%. The sample here was peripheral blood mononuclear cells (PBMCs), taken when the disease was refractory, from a patient treated with antithyroid drugs. These receptors all stem from a female donor with Graves disease.

Note on this clonotype: A much more abundant neighbour one base away suggests this may be a read error. The chain couples TRBV28 to TRBJ1-5; D is perhaps TRBD1 or TRBD2 (5 bases each). The J call may be mistaken, given a closer DNA end match to TRBJ2-3. Germline V gene sequence: CDR1 MDHEN, CDR2 SYDVKM. This CDR3 is 15 amino acids long. The CDR3: CASKPRGGVNQPQYF. CDR3 nucleotide sequence: TGTGCCAGCAAACCCCGGGGCGGAGTCAATCAGCCCCAGTATTTT.

V and J are TRBV19 and TRBJ1-1, with 7 bases lining up with TRBD1. CDR3 size: 13 residues. Looked up from germline, CDR1 is LNHDA and CDR2 is SQIVND (reference sequence). Unmatched junction bases numbered 6, after V lost 10 bases and J lost 1 base. The CDR3 nucleotides read TGTGCCACCGGCGGACAGGAGAACACTGAAGCTTTCTTT. Protein sequence: CATGGQENTEAFF.

To note about this clonotype: The CDR3 end shows no conserved phenylalanine or tryptophan, and so a read error is likely. The chain combines TRBV7-9 with TRBJ1-1, with 8 bases that match TRBD1. CDR1 SEHNR and CDR2 FQNEAQ come from the germline V gene (reference sequence). The CDR3 totals 16 residues. After removal of 6 bases from V and 7 bases from J, the junction contained 16 bases not matched to a gene. The CDR3 loop reads CASRLAGGRLQNEAFS. CDR3 nucleotide sequence: TGTGCCAGCAGGCTAGCAGGGGGCCGCCTACAAAATGAAGCTTTCTCT.

This clonotype was found many times. The chain carries TRBV28 and TRBJ2-7; no clear D gene. Germline V CDR1 and CDR2: MDHEN, SYDVKM. The CDR3 extends over 13 amino acids. V lost 2 bases, J lost 2 bases, and 7 bases lay in between. The CDR3 spells CASSLGYPYEQYF. For the CDR3, the DNA is TGTGCCAGCAGTTTAGGCTATCCCTACGAGCAGTACTTC.

Many counts were recorded for this clonotype. The chain employs TRBV3-1 and TRBJ2-5; the match to TRBD1 covers 9 bases. The germline V gene encodes CDR1 LGHDT and CDR2 YNNKEL (reference sequence). V gave up 7 bases and J gave up 4 bases; unmatched junction bases: 4. This CDR3 is built from 13 residues. The CDR3 DNA sequence: TGTGCCAGCAAACAGGGGGCGGGAGAGACCCAGTACTTC. This sequence encodes CASKQGAGETQYF.

This clonotype has a handful of counts. The V gene is TRBV28, the J gene TRBJ1-3; D unresolved. The CDR3 runs 14 residues. Trimming left V 3 bases short and J 2 bases short, with 8 bases between. CDR1 MDHEN and CDR2 SYDVKM come from the germline V gene. The CDR3 spells CASSLKTTGNTIYF. DNA for the CDR3: TGTGCCAGCAGTTTGAAGACAACTGGAAACACCATATATTTT.

This clonotype occurred many times. The V gene is TRBV12-3 or TRBV12-4, the J gene TRBJ1-2; D remains unclear. This CDR3 has 12 amino acids. Trimming removed 1 base at V and 8 bases at J, with 8 bases between. The chain's CDR3 is CASSLGPGGYTF. The CDR3 DNA sequence: TGTGCCAGCAGTTTAGGCCCGGGGGGCTACACCTTC.

The genes are TRBV5-1 and TRBJ2-7; D possibly corresponds to TRBD1 (6 bases). CDR3 length: 12 residues. V lost 3 bases, J lost 6 bases, and 10 bases lay in between. The V gene's germline CDR1 is SGHRS and CDR2 YFSETQ. The CDR3 DNA sequence: TGCGCCAGCAGCTCAACAGGGACCGAGCAGTACTTC. Residues: CASSSTGTEQYF.

This clonotype was counted at least ten times. The chain joins TRBV6-1 to TRBJ1-4, with 8 bases lining up with TRBD1. J lost 7 bases, V lost 6 bases, and 4 bases had no gene match. CDR1 MNHNS and CDR2 SASEGT come from the germline V gene. This CDR3 contains 13 residues. This chain's CDR3 is CASRTGVGEKLFF. The CDR3 nucleotides are TGTGCCAGCAGGACAGGGGTGGGTGAAAAACTGTTTTTT.

The V gene is TRBV9, the J gene TRBJ1-5, with 7 positions matching TRBD1. The V gene's germline CDR1 is SGDLS and CDR2 YYNGEE. CDR3 length: 15 amino acids. V lost 4 bases to trimming and J lost 4 bases; unmatched junction nucleotides: 8. The CDR3 DNA sequence: TGTGCCAGCAGCCCACAGGGACAGATTAATCAGCCCCAGCATTTT. The encoded protein is CASSPQGQINQPQHF.

The J gene is TRBJ1-1, the V gene TRBV7-9; 7 nucleotides line up with TRBD1. Per the germline V gene, CDR1 is SEHNR and CDR2 is FQNEAQ (reference sequence). CDR3 size: 13 residues. J was trimmed by 7 bases and V by 3 bases; bases with no gene match: 5. The CDR3 loop reads CASSFPGQSEAFF. CDR3 sequence (DNA): TGTGCCAGCAGCTTCCCGGGACAGAGTGAAGCTTTCTTT.

This clonotype was seen only a few times. The chain couples TRBV12-3 or TRBV12-4 to TRBJ2-2; D may be TRBD1 (7 bases). The CDR3 has 14 residues. V lost 5 bases to trimming and J lost 6 bases, with 13 bases between them. CDR3 region: CASSVAGGPGELFF. As DNA, the CDR3 is TGTGCCAGCAGTGTTGCAGGGGGGCCCGGGGAGCTGTTTTTT.

This clonotype was recorded many times. The chain recombines TRBV19 with TRBJ2-7, with unresolved D. The germline V gene encodes CDR1 LNHDA and CDR2 SQIVND (reference sequence). The CDR3 has 14 residues. The V end lost 3 bases, the J end lost 2 bases, and 11 bases lay between the germline ends. CDR3 DNA sequence: TGTGCCAGTAGTATCCCCGGCCTCCCCTACGAGCAGTACTTC. Protein sequence: CASSIPGLPYEQYF.

The genes are TRBV6-5 and TRBJ1-2; D perhaps matches TRBD1 (6 bases). The V end was cut by 2 bases, the J end by 4 bases, with 14 bases between. Germline V gene sequence: CDR1 MNHEY, CDR2 SVGAGI. This CDR3 region has 15 residues. The chain's CDR3 is CASSYAGQQVYGYTF. The CDR3, as DNA: TGTGCCAGCAGTTACGCTGGACAGCAAGTCTATGGCTACACCTTC.

V gene TRBV11-2 combines with J gene TRBJ1-2; 10 bases line up with TRBD1. The CDR3 contains 19 residues. Per the germline V gene, CDR1 is SGHAT and CDR2 is FQNNGV. J was trimmed by 4 bases and V by 4 bases; bases with no gene match: 18. CDR3 DNA: TGTGCCAGCAGCTCTCCTAGGACAGGGGGAGAAGTCCCTCTCTATGGCTACACCTTC. It specifies CASSSPRTGGEVPLYGYTF.

This clonotype occurred a few times. V and J are TRBV7-2 and TRBJ1-3; possible D gene TRBD1, 5 bases. V shed 4 bases and J shed 5 bases, with 18 bases lying between them. The CDR3 has 16 amino acids. Germline V CDR1 and CDR2: SGHTA, FQGNSA. This CDR3 reads CASSSSTGTDRNTIYF. CDR3 DNA: TGTGCCAGCAGCTCCTCAACGGGGACGGATAGAAACACCATATATTTT.

The rearrangement joins TRBV19 to TRBJ1-1, with 7 positions matching TRBD1. CDR3 length: 14 amino acids. V lost 6 bases, J lost 2 bases, and 6 bases stayed unmatched. CDR1 is LNHDA, CDR2 SQIVND, per germline (reference sequence). The CDR3 nucleotides are TGTGCCAGTAGATCATGGACAGGTAACACTGAAGCTTTCTTT. Translated, it gives CASRSWTGNTEAFF.

This clonotype was picked up many times. The chain couples TRBV12-3 or TRBV12-4 to TRBJ2-2; 14 nucleotides align to TRBD2. The V and J ends lost 5 bases and 4 bases, in that order; junction bases with no gene match: 3. This CDR3 is 16 amino acids long. Here the CDR3 reads CASSPGTSGGTGELFF. The CDR3 nucleotides are TGTGCCAGCAGTCCCGGGACTAGCGGGGGCACCGGGGAGCTGTTTTTT.

The V call is TRBV19, the J call TRBJ2-5; 8 nucleotides align to TRBD2. The CDR3 is made up of 14 amino acids. V dropped 1 base and J dropped 5; count of bases not matched to a gene: 3. Germline V lookup: CDR1 LNHDA, CDR2 SQIVND (reference sequence). The CDR3 nucleotides read TGTGCCAGTAGTATAGCGGGGGGGCATGAGACCCAGTACTTC. The encoded protein is CASSIAGGHETQYF.

The chain is built from TRBV7-3 and TRBJ2-2; perhaps TRBD1 as D (5 bases). The length of the CDR3 is 14 residues. V dropped 0 bases and J dropped 5 bases, with 7 bases sitting between them. The germline gives CDR1 SGHTA, CDR2 FQGTGA. The CDR3 DNA reads TGTGCCAGCAGCTTAACCAGGGTTACCGGGGAGCTGTTTTTT. It translates to CASSLTRVTGELFF. The whole variable domain, remainder taken from reference TRBV7-3 and TRBJ2-2, is GAGVSQTPSNKVTEKGKYVELRCDPISGHTALYWYRQSLGQGPEFLIYFQGTGAADDSGLPNDRFFAVRPEGSVSTLKIQRTERGDSAVYLCASSLTRVTGELFFGEGSRLTVL.

This chain connects TRBV3-1 to TRBJ2-3; no firm D call. The V gene lost 0 bases and the J gene lost 4 bases, with 8 bases spanning the gap. Germline V gene sequence: CDR1 LGHDT, CDR2 YNNKEL (reference sequence). The CDR3 has 14 amino acids. The CDR3 DNA reads as TGTGCCAGCAGCCAAGAACCTTTACCAGATACGCAGTATTTT. It translates to CASSQEPLPDTQYF.

The chain is built from TRBV9 and TRBJ2-7; 7 bases map to TRBD2. Trimming removed 3 bases from V and 2 bases from J; junction bases left unmatched: 5. CDR3 length: 14 amino acids. Germline CDR1 and CDR2: SGDLS and YYNGEE. The CDR3 spells CASSARDYPYEQYF. CDR3 bases: TGTGCCAGCAGCGCCCGGGACTACCCCTACGAGCAGTACTTC.

This clonotype was seen ten or more times. This chain uses TRBV5-1 with TRBJ1-1; D gene ambiguous. Germline CDR1 and CDR2: SGHRS and YFSETQ. V was trimmed by 3 bases and J by 1 base, leaving 13 bases between them. The length of the CDR3 is 15 residues. Written as DNA, the CDR3 is TGCGCCAGCAGCTCTACCCCGGGAGCGAACACTGAAGCTTTCTTT. Translated, it gives CASSSTPGANTEAFF.

This clonotype was found once. This may come from a read error, since a much larger clone is one base off. The rearrangement links TRBV12-3 or TRBV12-4 to TRBJ2-7, with D possibly being TRBD2 (5 bases). The CDR3 spans 14 residues. V shed 4 bases and J shed 6 bases, with 16 bases lying between them. This CDR3 is CASSSRRDTCEQYF. The CDR3 nucleotides are TGTGCCAGCAGTTCCCGCCGGGATACCTGCGAGCAGTACTTC.

The J gene is TRBJ2-7, the V gene TRBV4-3, with TRBD2 matching 7 bases. Germline-derived CDR1 and CDR2 are LGHNA and YSLEER. This CDR3 has 17 residues. V shed 0 bases and J 1 base; nucleotides not matched to a gene: 9. CDR3: CASSQDVGAGASYEQYF. The CDR3 DNA reads as TGCGCCAGCAGCCAAGATGTTGGTGCGGGAGCGTCCTACGAGCAGTACTTC.

The chain is built from TRBV24-1 and TRBJ2-3, with 8 positions matching TRBD1. V trimming: 9 bases; J trimming: 8 bases; junction bases outside the gene matches: 9. CDR1 KGHDR and CDR2 SFDVKD come from the germline V gene. The CDR3 is 13 residues long. The CDR3 region is CATAGQGGVTQYF. The CDR3 region has the DNA TGTGCCACCGCCGGACAGGGAGGCGTTACGCAGTATTTT.

The chain carries TRBV19 and TRBJ2-7, with a weak D call TRBD2 (5 bases). The CDR3 is 15 amino acids. V was shortened by 3 bases and J by 2 bases, with 14 bases between the two germline ends. From germline, CDR1 is LNHDA and CDR2 SQIVND (reference sequence). This CDR3 reads CASSMDSGFPYEQYF. The CDR3 region has the DNA TGTGCCAGTAGTATGGATTCGGGATTTCCCTACGAGCAGTACTTC.

The V and J genes are TRBV6-2 or TRBV6-3 and TRBJ2-5; 9 bases line up with TRBD2. The CDR3 runs to 19 residues. CDR1 is MNHEY, CDR2 SVGEGT, per germline. The V gene end was trimmed by 2 bases and the J gene end by 1 base; junction bases not matched to a gene: 14. The CDR3 DNA follows: TGTGCCAGCAGTTACCTCCGACTAGCGGCAGAGAATCCCCAAGAGACCCAGTACTTC. Translating gives CASSYLRLAAENPQETQYF.